The sequence of this TCR beta chain was determined in a study of T cells in lung cancer brain metastases. Looking at the study overall: Most of the 20 patients had a tobacco use history.

The V gene lost 2 bases and the J gene lost 0 bases, with 17 bases spanning the gap. The CDR3 contains 17 residues. Germline V gene lookup returns CDR1 SGHTA and CDR2 FQGNSA. Guided by marked H&E slides, tumor areas were macrodissected from several unstained, deparaffinized approximately 10 um sections. This clone is a singleton in its sample. Method: immunoSEQ multiplex PCR; TCRdb's copy keeps in-frame clones and lacks some. The data contain 5,000 to 7,000 clones, about 85% of them singletons. Sequenced material: tumor tissue from the primary lung tumor. The chain is built from TRBV7-2 and TRBJ2-7; D possibly uses TRBD1 or TRBD2 (5 bases each). The source of this sequence is a man between 70 and 80 years old with non-small cell lung cancer. This CDR3 is CASSLSLPGRTSYEQYF. CDR3 DNA: TGTGCCAGCAGCTTATCCCTTCCGGGACGGACCTCCTACGAGCAGTACTTC.